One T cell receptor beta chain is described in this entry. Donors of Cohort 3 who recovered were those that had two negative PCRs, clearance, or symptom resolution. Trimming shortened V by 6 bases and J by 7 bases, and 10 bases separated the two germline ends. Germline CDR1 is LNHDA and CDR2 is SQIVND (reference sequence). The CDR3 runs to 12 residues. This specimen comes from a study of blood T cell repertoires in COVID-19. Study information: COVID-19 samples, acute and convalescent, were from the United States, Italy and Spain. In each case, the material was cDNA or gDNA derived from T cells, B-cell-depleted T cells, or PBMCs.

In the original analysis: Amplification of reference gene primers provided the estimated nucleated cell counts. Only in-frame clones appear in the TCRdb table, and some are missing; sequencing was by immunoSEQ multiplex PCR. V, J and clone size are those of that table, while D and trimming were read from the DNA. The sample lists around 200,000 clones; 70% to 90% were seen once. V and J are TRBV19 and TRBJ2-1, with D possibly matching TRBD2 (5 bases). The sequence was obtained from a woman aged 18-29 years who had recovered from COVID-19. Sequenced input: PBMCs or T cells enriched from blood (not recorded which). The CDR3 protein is CASSGIMNEQFF. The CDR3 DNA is TGTGCCAGTAGCGGGATAATGAATGAGCAGTTCTTC.